One and the same sample provided the 18 T cell receptor beta chains below, sequenced in a study of shared clonotypes between healthy human individuals. The protocol was immunoSEQ multiplex PCR, while the TCRdb copy is restricted to in-frame clones and leaves out a portion. The sample has under 2,000,000 clones, about 95% seen once; the top ten hold around 1.2%. CD45RO-negative, CCR7-selected cells formed the naive CD8 fraction, which excluded terminally differentiated effector memory CD45RA+ cells. What was sequenced was naive CD8+ T cells sorted from blood. Receptors were obtained from a man between 18 and 29 years old in good health.

A remark on this clone: At one end, the junction sequence differs from germline, possibly due to a read error. This chain connects TRBV7-7 to TRBJ1-2; no clear D gene. CDR3 size: 12 residues. Germline lookup yields CDR1 SSHAT and CDR2 FNYEAQ (reference sequence). The DNA for the CDR3 is TGTGCTAGCAGCTTACACTACGGCGGCTACACCTTC. Translation gives CASSLHYGGYTF.

CDR3 nucleotide sequence: TGCGCCAGCAGCTCCTCAATTTTAGGCCAACTGAACACTGAAGCTTTCTTT. It specifies CASSSSILGQLNTEAFF. V and J are TRBV5-1 and TRBJ1-1; unclear D gene. The CDR3 sequence is 17 residues long. Germline loops: CDR1 SGHRS, CDR2 YFSETQ. The V end was cut by 3 bases, the J end by 0 bases, with 18 bases between.

The chain joins TRBV27 to TRBJ1-6, with a tentative D call TRBD1 (6 bases). Between the trimmed V and J ends, which lost 4 bases and 3 bases, there was a span of 13 bases. The CDR3 has 16 amino acids. The V gene's germline CDR1 is MNHEY and CDR2 SMNVEV (reference sequence). CDR3 bases: TGTGCCAGCAGTTCGATACCGACAGGCTATAATTCACCCCTCCACTTT. This gives the protein CASSSIPTGYNSPLHF.

The J gene is TRBJ2-1, the V gene TRBV6-1; 9 bases map to TRBD1. Germline loops: CDR1 MNHNS, CDR2 SASEGT. Trimming at V came to 7 bases and at J to 8 bases, leaving 12 bases not matched to a gene. This CDR3 is built from 15 residues. This CDR3 is CASMRPRQGGDEQFF. CDR3 sequence (DNA): TGTGCCAGCATGCGCCCGAGACAGGGGGGGGATGAGCAGTTCTTC.

The chain uses TRBV6-6 and TRBJ2-2, with 7 bases that match TRBD1. CDR3 size: 15 residues. V shed 5 bases and J 2 bases; nucleotides not matched to a gene: 5. Germline V lookup: CDR1 MNHNY, CDR2 SVGAGI (reference sequence). DNA for the CDR3: TGTGCCAGCAGTCCGGACAGGCAAAACACCGGGGAGCTGTTTTTT. It specifies CASSPDRQNTGELFF.

The chain employs TRBV27 and TRBJ2-1; 13 bases are shared with TRBD2. CDR1 and CDR2 from the germline V gene are MNHEY and SMNVEV (reference sequence). With 3 bases clipped from V and 7 bases from J, the junction kept 3 bases outside the gene matches. This CDR3 comprises 15 residues. The chain's CDR3 is CASSFGLAGENEQFF. The CDR3 DNA is TGTGCCAGCAGTTTCGGACTAGCGGGAGAAAATGAGCAGTTCTTC.

This chain connects TRBV13 to TRBJ2-5; no clear D. CDR1 is PRHDT, CDR2 FYEKMQ, per germline (reference sequence). V dropped 2 bases and J dropped 5 bases, with 12 bases sitting between them. The CDR3 has 14 residues. The CDR3 DNA reads as TGTGCCAGCAGCTTACAGGCGGCTCGGGAGACCCAGTACTTC. Its protein is CASSLQAARETQYF. The whole variable domain, filled in from reference TRBV13 and TRBJ2-5, reads AAGVIQSPRHLIKEKRETATLKCYPIPRHDTVYWYQQGPGQDPQFLISFYEKMQSDKGSIPDRFSAQQFSDYHSELNMSSLELGDSALYFCASSLQAARETQYFGPGTRLLVL.

The chain carries TRBV28 and TRBJ2-1; D is unresolved. Trimming cost V 1 base and J 2 bases, with 3 bases left between them. Germline CDR1 MDHEN, CDR2 SYDVKM. This CDR3 contains 13 residues. The CDR3 sequence is CASSLSAYNEQFF. The CDR3 nucleotides are TGTGCCAGCAGTTTATCCGCCTACAATGAGCAGTTCTTC.

The chain has TRBV6-5 and TRBJ2-7; D might be TRBD1 (6 bases). Deletions cut 7 bases from V and 1 base from J, with 11 bases between. The CDR3 has 13 residues. Germline V gene data show CDR1 as MNHEY and CDR2 as SVGAGI. CDR3 DNA: TGTGCCAGCACCGAGGACAGATCCTACGAGCAGTACTTC. This encodes CASTEDRSYEQYF.

The chain is built from TRBV11-2 and TRBJ2-1; 9 nucleotides match TRBD2. This CDR3 is built from 14 residues. Per the germline V gene, CDR1 is SGHAT and CDR2 is FQNNGV. The V segment lost 1 base and the J segment 6 bases; nucleotides outside the gene matches: 1. The CDR3 here is CASSLVAGANEQFF. CDR3 nucleotides: TGTGCCAGCAGCTTAGTAGCGGGAGCCAATGAGCAGTTCTTC.

The gene calls are TRBV10-1 and TRBJ1-2; TRBD1 might be the D (5 bases). Germline V CDR1 and CDR2: WNHNN, SYGVQD (reference sequence). The CDR3 covers 16 residues. The V gene lost 2 bases and the J gene lost 1 base, with 14 bases spanning the gap. As DNA, the CDR3 is TGCGCCAGCAGTGAGGCGGGGCAGGGCGTTAACTATGGCTACACCTTC. Residues: CASSEAGQGVNYGYTF.

A remark on this clone: Other DNA sequences in this sample translate to the same CDR3. This sequence joins TRBV7-9 and TRBJ2-7; D remains ambiguous. This CDR3 contains 13 residues. CDR1 SEHNR and CDR2 FQNEAQ come from the germline V gene (reference sequence). The V end lost 0 bases, the J end lost 3 bases, and 6 bases lay between the germline ends. The CDR3 protein is CASSLASSYEQYF. The DNA of the CDR3 is TGTGCCAGCAGCTTAGCGTCTAGCTACGAGCAGTACTTC.

The chain links TRBV19 to TRBJ1-5, with 9 bases identical to TRBD1. Trimming at V came to 8 bases and at J to 7 bases, leaving 9 bases not matched to a gene. Germline assignment: CDR1 LNHDA and CDR2 SQIVND (reference sequence). The CDR3 runs 14 residues. CDR3 loop: CASSSGQGIQPQHF. CDR3 nucleotide sequence: TGTGCCAGTTCATCGGGACAGGGTATCCAGCCCCAGCATTTT.

V usage is TRBV25-1 and J usage is TRBJ1-1; 9 bases match TRBD1. Germline trimming cut 0 bases from V and 8 bases from J; bases unmatched to any gene: 7. This CDR3 contains 15 residues. The V gene's germline CDR1 is MGHDK and CDR2 SYGVNS. Here the CDR3 DNA reads TGTGCCAGCAGTGAATATGGGACAGGGCCCCTGGAAGCTTTCTTT. This encodes CASSEYGTGPLEAFF.

The chain couples TRBV27 to TRBJ2-2; a weak D match, TRBD1 (6 bases). The CDR3 covers 17 residues. The germline V and J ends were trimmed by 2 bases and 4 bases, with 17 bases remaining between them. Germline values: CDR1 MNHEY, CDR2 SMNVEV (reference sequence). In nucleotides, the CDR3 is TGTGCCAGCAGTTTAATCGGCATAACAGGGATCACCGGGGAGCTGTTTTTT. Encoded protein: CASSLIGITGITGELFF.

This chain uses TRBV27 with TRBJ1-1; possible D gene TRBD1, 6 bases. CDR1 is MNHEY and CDR2 is SMNVEV in the germline V gene (reference sequence). This CDR3 is 15 amino acids long. Trimming left V 7 bases short and J 1 base short, with 16 bases between. The CDR3 sequence: CASTKTGLENTEAFF. The CDR3 DNA reads as TGTGCCAGCACAAAAACAGGGCTGGAGAACACTGAAGCTTTCTTT.

Only a few counts were recorded for this clone. The chain is built from TRBV9 and TRBJ2-5, with D tentatively TRBD2 (7 bases). V was pared by 2 bases and J by 4 bases, with 15 bases between. The CDR3 contains 15 residues. CDR1 and CDR2 (germline): SGDLS, YYNGEE. The CDR3 DNA reads as TGTGCCAGCAGCGTTGCGGGGGCCATGGGAGAGACCCAGTACTTC. It encodes CASSVAGAMGETQYF.

V gene TRBV7-9 combines with J gene TRBJ2-3, with D possibly being TRBD1 or TRBD2 (5 bases each). V was clipped by 0 bases and J by 0 bases, with 7 bases between them. Germline V CDR1 and CDR2: SEHNR, FQNEAQ (reference sequence). The CDR3 is 15 residues long. The CDR3 sequence is CASSLAWGSTDTQYF. CDR3 bases: TGTGCCAGCAGCTTAGCGTGGGGGAGCACAGATACGCAGTATTTT.